This entry concerns a single TCR beta chain. Its specific antigen is unknown. No much larger clone exists at a distance of one base, and base qualities are not known. Before TCR sequencing, CD3+CD8+ T cells were sorted out of fresh PBMCs. The data stem from a study of immunodeficiency (dated by TCRdb to about 2019). As for the study more broadly: The repertoires were analyzed to search for VDJ recombination defects and oligoclonality.

CDR1 and CDR2 were assigned from the germline V gene as MRHNA and SNTAGT. V and J are truncated by 6 bases and 2 bases respectively, leaving an intervening sequence of 11 bases. From the cysteine up to the phenylalanine, the CDR3 has a length of 14 residues. Only CDR3 DNA is held: 42 bases, read in frame from base 1. Overall study outcomes, separate from this receptor: Severe oligoclonality, judged by top-100 and total clonotype frequencies, was seen in patient CD8+ but not CD4+ T cells. In entropy comparisons, n=3 (open circles) was shown for patients versus healthy controls, and a thymic development effect was only suggested as possible. Relative to control CD8+ T cells, CD8+ T cells from patients had restricted TRB V-J pairing and a lower productive entropy.

Genomic DNA was extracted with the QIAamp DNA Blood Mini Kit and sent for immunoSEQ repertoire analysis. CDR3 regions were amplified by multiplex PCR from a standard quantity of genomic DNA template. An Illumina platform was used to sequence the PCR products. On the authors' methods: Sequences were mapped to a reference, using V, D and J gene definitions from IMGT. Closely related sequences were merged by a nearest-neighbor clustering algorithm so that PCR and sequencing errors were removed. V, D and J usage was analyzed in productive unique and total sequences using ImmunoSEQ Analyzer tools and R version 3.6.1. The table was pulled from immuneACCESS by TCRdb, which kept in-frame rearrangements only. Such tables lose some clones; where checked, under half of the loss comes from unresolved V genes, and the rest has no known cause. That table is the source of V, J and clone size, and D and trimming were worked out from the DNA. This sample comprises several thousand clones, 75% to 90% of them detected only once. More than 10% of the sample is taken by the ten largest.

The V gene is TRBV6-4 and the J gene is TRBJ2-1, with the D call perhaps TRBD1 or TRBD2, each one matching 5 bases. The clonotype originates from a human donor in good health. The sample was CD8+ T cells from blood. The CDR3 in this case is CASRGVIPYNEQFF. At the DNA level, the sequence is TGTGCCAGCAGGGGGGTAATCCCCTACAATGAGCAGTTCTTC.